This T cell receptor (beta chain) was retrieved from a study of blood T cells in healthy people across ages (dated by TCRdb to about 2015). Notes on the research overall: Template switching captured roughly one uniquely barcoded TCR beta cDNA molecule per two T cells in model experiments. To track age-related changes in TCR beta repertoire diversity, the study relied on deep sequencing normalized with unique cDNA molecular identifiers. The donors were split into four age groups: young (average about 16 years), middle-aged (roughly 42), aged (roughly 68) and long-lived (about 74). To avoid experimental bias, donors of different ages were distributed randomly across sequencing lanes. Using the same blood draw, the study looked at two additional independent replicas of 1 million unique cDNA reads for two donors, one aged 18 to 30 and the other aged 80 or older. Summary of the overall study and its limitations: Because profiling used bulk unsorted PBMCs, naive and antigen-experienced compartments could not be compared conclusively. Compared with the aged group, more naive CD4+ T cells, fewer expanded clones and increased TCR diversity were shown by the long-lived group, suggesting age selection. Estimates of total diversity from one million sequenced T cells were regarded as lower bounds and underestimates. Observed TCR beta diversity per million T cells fell roughly linearly with age, and a significant reduction was already apparent by age about 36. The CMV infection status of donors was not known, potentially confounding age-related changes in expanded clonotypes. The percentage of naive T cells measured by flow cytometry correlated strongly with observed TCR beta diversity.

Systemically healthy Caucasian individuals from Russia, 39 in total and aged about 6 to 90 years, were included as donors. Each donor gave about 9.2 milliliters of peripheral blood, drawn into EDTA-treated Vacutainer tubes. Ficoll-Paque density-gradient centrifugation was used to isolate PBMCs, with at least 7 million per sample. Total RNA, at least 6 micrograms per sample, was extracted from PBMCs with Trizol reagent. Naive CD45RAhigh/CD27high T cell percentages were measured by flow cytometry on a PBMC aliquot from every donor. Libraries were built with 5' RACE. Sequencing relied on an Illumina HiSeq 2500. The second PCR ran for roughly 7 to 12 cycles and used a J-beta primer mix along with a sample-barcoded 5' primer. Each TCR beta cDNA molecule received a unique molecular identifier from a template-switch 5' adaptor carrying 12 random nucleotides. At least 2.5 million CDR3-containing paired-end reads were obtained from each sample. All of the RNA was converted into first-strand cDNA using the Mint cDNA synthesis kit, with a TRBC-specific oligonucleotide serving as the primer. After uracil-DNA glycosylase treatment, a first 18-cycle PCR used universal primers M1SS and BC2_uni_R on all cDNA. As for the authors' bioinformatics: Each sample was normalized by randomly selecting 1 million high-quality reads, each carrying a distinct molecular identifier. Instead of being binned into consensus sequences, reads that shared molecular identifiers were thrown out. CDR3 identification, clonotype clustering and error correction used MiTCR with a Q25 quality threshold and the strictest error-elimination algorithm. A nonparametric unseen species model with Euler transformation was used to estimate a lower bound on total TCR beta diversity. TCRdb cleaned the public reads at Q25 with fastp, built clones with MiXCR and kept in-frame beta chains. Here each entry gathers all rows of one CDR3 protein and keeps the most common genes and DNA. TCRdb's processing, not the authors' own work, is the source of the V and J calls. The sample profile shows about 1.5 million distinct CDR3 sequences; 42% of them were found once. Clones ranked in the top ten supply roughly 7.9% of the sample.

Inclusive of the bounding cysteine and phenylalanine, the CDR3 is 17 residues long. Only the CDR3 portion is preserved as DNA: 51 bases, with reading frame beginning at the first base. V ends up 5 bases short and J 1 base short, with an unmatched junction base count of 13. CDR1 PRHDT and CDR2 FYEKMQ were looked up in the germline V gene (reference sequence). This clonotype was observed once. The target of this receptor is not known. Base quality data are lacking; no much larger clone is found one base away. The chain is encoded by TRBV13 joined to TRBJ2-5; TRBD1 matches 7 bases in the middle. The clonotype originates from a woman between 18 and 29 years old in good health. Input material: blood. The CDR3 loop reads CASSRGSGTALQETQYF. The DNA is TGTGCCAGCAGCCGAGGCTCCGGGACAGCCCTCCAAGAGACCCAGTACTTC.